This T cell receptor beta chain was obtained from a study of tumor-infiltrating lymphocytes in primary liver carcinoma. The CDR3 runs to 12 residues. Looked up from germline, CDR1 is SGHAT and CDR2 is FQNNGV. The V end was cut by 9 bases, the J end by 5 bases, with 14 bases between. General observations from the study: Tumor samples exhibited a significantly greater top-250-clone fraction than blood samples (p = 0.039). Pairs comparing tumor with adjacent tissue or blood overlapped less than pairs drawn from tumor regions.

Unsorted bulk tissue, roughly 20-34 mg of it, served as the source for co-extraction of RNA and DNA. As for this clonotype: Antigen specificity is unknown. Without the conserved terminal phenylalanine or tryptophan, this CDR3 likely stems from a read error.

From 400 to 500 ng total RNA, TCR beta cDNA was generated with a primer in the constant region. Each TCR beta library was derived from three nested multiplex PCR rounds that employed slightly modified ARM-PCR. TRBV1-TRBV30 forward and Cbeta reverse primers drove the first two approximately 11-cycle rounds. TCRdb reprocessed the multiplex PCR reads via MiXCR and lists one record per CDR3 protein. The sample lists 99,000 or so distinct CDR3 sequences, about four fifths occurring once. Sequencing was carried out using liver tumor tissue from sampling region 3. Subset reported: tumor region T3, left-lateral pole. The sequence came from a man aged 40-55 years with primary liver carcinoma and hepatitis B virus infection. J is TRBJ2-7 and V is TRBV11-2; possibly TRBD1 or TRBD2 for D (6 bases each). DNA of the CDR3: TGTGCCAGTAGTCCCGGGGGCCACGAGCAGTACTTA. It is translated as CASSPGGHEQYL.